This TCR beta chain was captured by sequencing in a study of Ad26.COV2.S vaccination and SARS-CoV-2 variants. Study-wide results and caveats: Spike-specific TCR breadth ran higher among vaccine recipients than placebo recipients.

About this clone itself: Its matching antigen is unknown.

Clones were read by immunoSEQ multiplex PCR, and TCRdb kept only the in-frame ones, dropping some. The sample contains about 370,000 clones, around nine tenths of which appear only once. The treatment was: around 19 received Ad26.COV2.S at low or high dose, single or two shots; several received placebo; per-sample allocation not given. It was on day 63 after the first vaccine or placebo injection that samples were taken. A Boston donor was an adult aged 18-55 years. Per the germline V gene, CDR1 is LGHDT and CDR2 is YNNKEL (reference sequence). There are 14 residues in the CDR3. V was cut by 4 bases and J by 9 bases, with 18 bases left in between.

The sample here was peripheral blood, taken in a trial of Ad26.COV2.S vaccine versus placebo. V is TRBV3-1 (or the pseudogene TRBV3-2) and J is TRBJ2-5; D uncertain. The clonotype originates from a person aged 18-65 years who received the Ad26.COV2.S COVID-19 vaccine or a placebo. CDR3 DNA sequence: TGTGCCAGCAGCCCATCCGACGGGTCCCGAGCCCAGTACTTC. Translated: CASSPSDGSRAQYF.